This is a list of T cell receptor beta chains from one sample in a study of tissue T cells after allogeneic stem cell transplantation. Clones were read by immunoSEQ multiplex PCR, and TCRdb kept only the in-frame ones, dropping some. In the table there are 9,500 to 15,000 clones, around 70% of which are singletons. The sequenced sample was tissue from the right colon, obtained at autopsy. Receptor source: a woman aged 18 to 49 with breast cancer. Each CDR3 is given with its conserved first and last residue. The order of the fields is V gene, clone size, CDR3 protein. Clone size is not always given. Where it is, it says once, few, many or a class for expanded clones.

V gene: TRBV3-1/TRBV3-2; clone size: NA; CDR3 protein: CASARSGVNVLTF
V gene: TRBV7-9; clone size: NA; CDR3 protein: CASSSLGLAGGEQFF
V gene: TRBV6-5; clone size: NA; CDR3 protein: CASSGGNLLGNEQFF
V gene: TRBV6-6; clone size: NA; CDR3 protein: CASSYISPPSGNTIYF
V gene: TRBV9; clone size: few; CDR3 protein: CASSAGQGGNSPLHF
V gene: TRBV5-4; clone size: once; CDR3 protein: CASSPRTASTEAFF
V gene: TRBV15; clone size: NA; CDR3 protein: CATSRDWATGNIQYF
V gene: TRBV6-2/TRBV6-3; clone size: NA; CDR3 protein: CASSYAATNTGELFF
V gene: TRBV6-2/TRBV6-3; clone size: NA; CDR3 protein: CASSLGGPADTQYF
V gene: TRBV7-9; clone size: NA; CDR3 protein: CASSLGTSGSTQYF
V gene: TRBV6-6; clone size: NA; CDR3 protein: CASSYGLEWGFDEQFF
V gene: TRBV29-1; clone size: NA; CDR3 protein: CSVDLAAETQYF
V gene: TRBV5-1; clone size: NA; CDR3 protein: CASSPTMNTEAFF
V gene: TRBV29-1; clone size: NA; CDR3 protein: CSAYLLLAGGPDTQYF
V gene: TRBV18; clone size: NA; CDR3 protein: CASSPEITGQGYYGYTF
V gene: TRBV2; clone size: NA; CDR3 protein: CASRVLTGAQETQYF
V gene: TRBV27; clone size: once; CDR3 protein: CASSFSGANTEAFF